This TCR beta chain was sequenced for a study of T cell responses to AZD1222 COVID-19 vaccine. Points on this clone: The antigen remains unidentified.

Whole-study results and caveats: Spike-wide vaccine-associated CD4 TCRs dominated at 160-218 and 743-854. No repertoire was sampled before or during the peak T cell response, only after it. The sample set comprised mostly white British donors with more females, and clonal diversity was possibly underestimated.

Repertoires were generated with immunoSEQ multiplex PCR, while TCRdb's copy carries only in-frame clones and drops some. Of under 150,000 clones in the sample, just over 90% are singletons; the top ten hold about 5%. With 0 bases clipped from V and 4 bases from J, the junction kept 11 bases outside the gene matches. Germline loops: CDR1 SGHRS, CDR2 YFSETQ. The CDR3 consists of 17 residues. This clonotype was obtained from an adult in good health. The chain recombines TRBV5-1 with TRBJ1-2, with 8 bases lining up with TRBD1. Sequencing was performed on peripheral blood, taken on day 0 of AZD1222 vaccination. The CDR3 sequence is CASSLAPGQGLSYGYTF. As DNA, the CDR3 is TGCGCCAGCAGCTTGGCCCCCGGACAGGGTTTATCCTATGGCTACACCTTC.